This T cell receptor beta chain was observed in a study of PD-1 blockade in classical Hodgkin lymphoma. As to this clone: Its matching antigen is unknown.

Whole-study results and caveats: Exclusion was the outcome for patients who began nivolumab under 1 year after ASCT. TCR diversity in CD4+, not CD8+, cells rose significantly by C4D1.

TCRdb keeps only in-frame clones here, not all; method: immunoSEQ multiplex PCR. Of under 20,000 clones listed, approximately 81% were seen once; the top ten hold approximately 2.2%. The time point was: cycle 4 day 1 (C4D1), after more than five weeks of nivolumab. Every patient relapsed after autologous stem cell transplantation, and brentuximab vedotin exposure varied. The CD4+ T cells used were purified from thawed PBMCs through magnetic negative selection. The CDR3 totals 17 residues. The chain employs TRBV12-2 and TRBJ2-4; whether TRBD1, the table's D call, matches the DNA was not checked. TRBV12-2 is a pseudogene segment. The specimen comprised CD4+ T cells from blood, sampled before the fourth cycle of nivolumab. The origin of this receptor is a human donor with classical Hodgkin lymphoma. CDR3 bases: TGTGCAAGTCGCTCCCCTTTGCCACAGGGGGCCAAAAACATTCAGTACTTC. Its translation is CASRSPLPQGAKNIQYF.